Presented here are 13 T cell receptor beta chains from one specimen sequenced in a study of early T cells in non-severe SARS-CoV-2 infection. In TCRdb, the 5' RACE reads were re-called with MiXCR into one record per CDR3 protein. The sample lists tens of thousands of distinct CDR3 sequences, less than 5% occurring once. Source material: whole blood. These receptors were taken from an adult who was a healthcare worker with PCR-confirmed SARS-CoV-2 infection or an uninfected control (not recorded which).

This clonotype was detected only a few times. The J gene is TRBJ2-3, the V gene TRBV12-5; D ambiguous. The CDR3 sequence is 13 residues long. Trimming took off 7 bases at V and 4 bases at J, with 12 bases between the two ends. Germline V CDR1 and CDR2: LGHNT, FRNRAP. CDR3 amino acids: CASAWTSPDTQYF. DNA of the CDR3: TGTGCTAGTGCGTGGACGTCCCCAGATACGCAGTATTTT.

This clonotype has ten or more counts. V gene TRBV20-1 combines with J gene TRBJ2-3, with 9 bases identical to TRBD2. Looked up from germline, CDR1 is DFQATT and CDR2 is SNEGSKA (reference sequence). J lost 4 bases, V lost 6 bases, and 14 bases had no gene match. The CDR3 runs 16 residues. The CDR3 nucleotides are TGCAGTGCCCGGATAGCGGGAGAAGTCTTCGCAGATACGCAGTATTTT. It codes for CSARIAGEVFADTQYF.

This clonotype appeared many times. CDR3 DNA: TGTGCCAGCAGCCAATGGGACAGGGCCAACTATGGCTACACCTTC. Residues: CASSQWDRANYGYTF. The chain combines TRBV7-2 with TRBJ1-2; the match to TRBD1 covers 9 bases. Germline CDR1 is SGHTA and CDR2 is FQGNSA. CDR3 length: 15 residues. V was clipped by 5 bases and J by 2 bases; unmatched bases: 6.

This clonotype was counted ten times or more. The chain combines TRBV21-1 with TRBJ2-7; the D segment call TRBD1 is taken from the table without a DNA check. TRBV21-1 is noted as a pseudogene. The CDR3 is 15 amino acids. The CDR3 region has the DNA TGTGCCAGCCCGGGCGGAGCGGAGAGCTCCTACGAGCAGTACGTC. Its protein is CASPGGAESSYEQYV.

This clonotype has a count of ten or more. The genes are TRBV7-8 and TRBJ2-5; D gene uncertain. V was trimmed by 5 bases and J by 4 bases, leaving 11 bases between them. The germline V gene has CDR1 SGHVS and CDR2 FQNEAQ. CDR3 length: 13 amino acids. The chain's CDR3 is CASSVSVVETQYF. For the CDR3, the DNA is TGTGCCAGCAGCGTCTCAGTAGTAGAGACCCAGTACTTC.

This clonotype was counted at least ten times. V and J are TRBV6-6 and TRBJ1-1; the D is unclear. CDR3 length: 12 residues. The germline V and J ends were trimmed by 2 bases and 5 bases, with 6 bases remaining between them. The germline CDR1 and CDR2 sequences are MNHNY and SVGAGI (reference sequence). CDR3 residues: CASSYEETEAFF. CDR3 nucleotides: TGTGCCAGCAGTTACGAGGAGACTGAAGCTTTCTTT.

This clonotype showed up many times. The rearrangement links TRBV21-1 to TRBJ1-1; the table's D gene call, TRBD1, was not cross checked with the DNA. TRBV21-1 is annotated as a pseudogene. The CDR3 is made up of 15 amino acids. The CDR3, as DNA: TGTGCCAGCAGCAGGCCGGGACACTTGAACACTGAAGCTTTCTTT. It is translated as CASSRPGHLNTEAFF.

This clonotype appeared a few times. This chain links TRBV23-1 with TRBJ2-5; D could derive from TRBD1 or TRBD2 (5 bases each). TRBV23-1 is an open reading frame, and its role is uncertain. V was shortened by 6 bases and J by 6 bases, with 14 bases between the two germline ends. The CDR3 runs 13 residues. CDR3: CASSPGQGKTQYF. In DNA form, the CDR3 reads TGCGCCAGCAGCCCGGGGCAGGGCAAGACCCAGTACTTC.

This clonotype appeared many times. V gene TRBV28 combines with J gene TRBJ1-5; D is uncertain. This CDR3 comprises 14 residues. Germline assignment: CDR1 MDHEN and CDR2 SYDVKM. Trimming pared 5 bases from V and 0 bases from J, leaving 8 bases between. CDR3 amino acids: CASSGVASNQPQHF. DNA for the CDR3: TGTGCCAGCAGTGGGGTAGCTAGCAATCAGCCCCAGCATTTT.

This clonotype came up many times. CDR3 bases: TGTGCCAGCTCACCACCGGGGGGGGCCAACTACAATGAGCAGTTCTTC. Protein product: CASSPPGGANYNEQFF. The V call is TRBV18, the J call TRBJ2-1, with D perhaps TRBD2 (7 bases). The CDR3 runs to 16 residues. The V gene's germline CDR1 is KGHSH and CDR2 LQKENI. V was pared by 0 bases and J by 3 bases, with 12 bases between. The full variable domain, completed using reference TRBV18 and TRBJ2-1, is NAGVMQNPRHLVRRRGQEARLRCSPMKGHSHVYWYRQLPEEGLKFMVYLQKENIIDESGMPKERFSAEFPKEGPSILRIQQVVRGDSAAYFCASSPPGGANYNEQFFGPGTRLTVL.

This clonotype was seen ten or more times. The J gene is TRBJ2-7, the V gene TRBV2; no clear D gene. Germline values: CDR1 SNHLY, CDR2 FYNNEI. The CDR3 has 11 amino acids. V was trimmed by 7 bases and J by 3 bases, leaving 7 bases between them. Written as DNA, the CDR3 is TGTGCCAGCACCGTATTCTACGAGCAGTACTTC. Protein: CASTVFYEQYF.

The V and J genes are TRBV3-1 and TRBJ2-2, with a tentative D call TRBD1 (5 bases). V was clipped by 6 bases and J by 4 bases, with 27 bases between them. Germline V gene sequence: CDR1 LGHDT, CDR2 YNNKEL (reference sequence). The CDR3 sequence is 19 residues long. CDR3 nucleotide sequence: TGTGCCAGCAGGCCCTCACTTACACCAGGGATCGGTGTCACCGGGGAGCTGTTTTTT. It specifies CASRPSLTPGIGVTGELFF.

This clonotype came up many times. The V and J genes are TRBV29-1 and TRBJ2-7; 11 bases align to TRBD2. CDR1 and CDR2 (germline): SQVTM, ANQGSEA. The V gene end was trimmed by 4 bases and the J gene end by 6 bases; junction bases not matched to a gene: 11. This CDR3 has 15 residues. The CDR3 DNA follows: TGCAGCGTTGGCCCCACGACTAGCGGGGTCCTCGAGCAGTACTTC. Its translation: CSVGPTTSGVLEQYF.